This TCR beta chain appears in the sequencing data of a study of early T cells in non-severe SARS-CoV-2 infection (dated by TCRdb to about 2021). Context from the whole study: Because TCR sequencing was done on bulk RNA from unsorted whole blood, the alpha and beta chains could not be paired. The study at large found these results: Matching against VDJdb was skewed toward anti-spike CD8 responses, likely underestimated virus-specific expansions, and missed private and CD4 specificities.

This clonotype has only a few counts. The specificity of this receptor is unknown. Base quality data are lacking; no much larger clone is found one base away. The study was a case-control design nested within a healthcare worker cohort in London, UK, with weekly nasopharyngeal swab PCR tests and blood sampling. Between 23 and 31 March 2020, the week of the UK lockdown, healthcare workers were enrolled and then followed up weekly for as long as 16 weeks. The receptor library was made with 5' RACE. Data came from a NextSeq 500. In the TCR library protocol, unique molecular identifiers were attached to individual cDNA molecules to correct for PCR bias and sequencing error. Both TCR alpha and beta chains were sequenced, and tight co-correlation was observed between alpha and beta sequence abundances in each sample. As for the authors' bioinformatics: Decombinator V4 was used to annotate the V gene, J gene and CDR3 of the TCR sequences. Expanded TCRs were defined as changing significantly between any two time points under a Poisson model with p below 0.0001. TCR abundances were normalised to the total number of TCRs sequenced in each sample and reported as counts per million. MAIT TCRs were defined by TRAV1-2 paired with TRAJ12, TRAJ20 or TRAJ33, and iNKT TCRs by TRAV10 paired with TRAJ18. VDJdb, accessed 1 November 2021, was searched for CMV, EBV and SARS-CoV-2 annotated TCRs, with TCRs annotated for multiple antigens excluded. The public sequencing data were trimmed at Q25 with fastp and processed into clonotypes with MiXCR by TCRdb, which kept only in-frame beta chains. Identical CDR3 proteins give one entry, which carries the most common genes and DNA. These V and J calls originate from TCRdb's pipeline instead of the authors' own analysis. The sample table contains about 64,000 distinct CDR3 sequences; only one count was recorded for around an eighth of them. The ten most abundant clones make up under 1.5% of the sample.

Relative to germline, V is 1 base shorter and J is 3 bases shorter, with 4 bases between their ends. CDR1 and CDR2 were assigned from the germline V gene as SGHVS and FNYEAQ. Reading from cysteine to phenylalanine, the CDR3 counts 13 amino acids. Only the CDR3 region is kept as DNA, spanning 39 bases read in frame from base 1. This sample comprised whole blood, obtained at baseline. The chain is assembled from TRBV7-6 and TRBJ1-5, with no confident D gene call. The receptor was derived from an adult who was a healthcare worker with PCR-confirmed SARS-CoV-2 infection or an uninfected control (not recorded which). The encoded CDR3 is CASSLGNNQPQHF. The DNA sequence is given as TGTGCCAGCAGCTTAGGGAACAATCAGCCCCAGCATTTT.